This TCR beta chain was sequenced in a study of blood T cell repertoires in COVID-19. For the study at large: Sites across the United States, Italy and Spain contributed samples from acute and convalescent COVID-19.

The method was immunoSEQ multiplex PCR; TCRdb's version includes in-frame clones alone and lacks a portion of them. Among about 150,000 clones listed, approximately 86% were seen once. The CDR3 runs to 13 residues. Trimming removed 2 bases from V and 10 bases from J; junction bases left unmatched: 4. Per germline, CDR1 MDHEN and CDR2 SYDVKM. The receptor comes from an older man with acute or convalescent COVID-19. Sequencing input: peripheral blood. V usage is TRBV28 and J usage is TRBJ2-5; TRBD1 matches at 10 bases. CDR3 DNA sequence: TGTGCCAGCAGTTTAGGGACAGGGGTTATCCAGTACTTC. Residues: CASSLGTGVIQYF.